This entry concerns a single T cell receptor beta chain. Primers included in the PCR were 60 Vbeta and 13 Jbeta primers. Sequencing used immunoSEQ multiplex PCR; TCRdb keeps in-frame clones, though not all of them. The sample totals tens of thousands of clones. The data stem from a study of cytomegalovirus exposure and HLA in healthy donors. V was clipped by 10 bases and J by 4 bases; unmatched bases: 14. Germline CDR1 ENHRY, CDR2 SYGVKD. The CDR3 runs to 15 residues. The clonotype comes from a man aged 50 to 59 in good health and CMV-seropositive. The material sequenced was PBMCs. This chain uses TRBV10-3 with TRBJ1-2; 8 nucleotides line up with TRBD1. As DNA, the CDR3 is TGTGCCACCAACGGACAGGGATTGGGTATCTATGGCTACACCTTC. Its translation is CATNGQGLGIYGYTF.